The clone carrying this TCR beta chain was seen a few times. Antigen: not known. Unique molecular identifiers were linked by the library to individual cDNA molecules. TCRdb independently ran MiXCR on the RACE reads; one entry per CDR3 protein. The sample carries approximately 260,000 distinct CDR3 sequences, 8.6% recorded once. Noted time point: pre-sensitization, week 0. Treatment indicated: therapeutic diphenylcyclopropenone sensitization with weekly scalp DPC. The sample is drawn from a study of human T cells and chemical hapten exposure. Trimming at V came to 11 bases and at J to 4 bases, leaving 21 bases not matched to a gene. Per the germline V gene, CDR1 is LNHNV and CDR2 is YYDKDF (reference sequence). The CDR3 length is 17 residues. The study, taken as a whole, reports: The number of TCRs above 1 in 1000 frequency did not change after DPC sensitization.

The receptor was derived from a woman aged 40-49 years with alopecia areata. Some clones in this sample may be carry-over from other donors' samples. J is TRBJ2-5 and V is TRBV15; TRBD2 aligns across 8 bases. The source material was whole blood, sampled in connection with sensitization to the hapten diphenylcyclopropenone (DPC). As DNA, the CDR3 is TGTGCCTCCCAAGAACGAGGAGCCAGCGGGAGTGGAGAGACCCAGTACTTC. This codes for CASQERGASGSGETQYF.